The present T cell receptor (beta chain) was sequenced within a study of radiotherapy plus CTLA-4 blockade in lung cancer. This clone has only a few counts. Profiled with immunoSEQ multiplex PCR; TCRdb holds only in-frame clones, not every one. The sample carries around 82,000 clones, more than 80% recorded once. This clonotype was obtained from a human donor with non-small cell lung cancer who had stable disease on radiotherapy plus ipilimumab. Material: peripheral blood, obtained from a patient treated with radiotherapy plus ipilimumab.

In DNA, the CDR3 is TGTGCCAGCAGCTTGGGAGGACAGGGCTTGGCGGGCTACACCTTC. Its translation is CASSLGGQGLAGYTF. J is TRBJ1-2 and V is TRBV5-4; 8 bases fit TRBD1. The CDR3 runs to 15 residues. V was clipped by 0 bases and J by 8 bases; unmatched bases: 9. Germline V gives CDR1 SGHNT, CDR2 YYREEE (reference sequence).